These 7 T cell receptor beta chains originate from one sample sequenced in a study of response to subunit inactivated influenza vaccine. TCRdb ran MiXCR on the RT-PCR reads and lists one entry per CDR3 protein. The data hold over 400,000 distinct CDR3 sequences, with approximately 9.9% observed a single time. Sequencing used PBMCs from blood, obtained 35 to 45 days after vaccination. The receptors come from a man aged 45-60 years who received an inactivated influenza vaccine.

This clonotype was observed at least ten times. The chain joins TRBV5-1 to TRBJ2-1; tentatively, D is TRBD2 (7 bases). Trimming took off 1 base at V and 10 bases at J, with 18 bases between the two ends. From germline, CDR1 is SGHRS and CDR2 YFSETQ. The CDR3 totals 15 residues. CDR3 in amino acids: CASSLNGGRPWEQFF. CDR3 DNA sequence: TGCGCCAGCAGCTTGAACGGGGGGCGGCCTTGGGAGCAGTTCTTC.

In its sample, this clonotype was seen a few times. The V gene is TRBV27, the J gene TRBJ2-1; possible D gene TRBD2, 7 bases. The CDR3 sequence is 16 residues long. Germline lookup yields CDR1 MNHEY and CDR2 SMNVEV (reference sequence). Between the trimmed V and J ends, which lost 6 bases and 4 bases, there was a span of 19 bases. The CDR3 sequence is CASRRPRGALYNEQFF. For the CDR3, the DNA is TGTGCCAGCAGGCGGCCCCGGGGGGCTCTATACAATGAGCAGTTCTTC.

The chain couples TRBV4-3 to TRBJ2-1, with D maybe TRBD2 (6 bases). The CDR3 extends over 16 amino acids. The germline CDR1 and CDR2 sequences are LGHNA and YSLEER. With 4 bases removed from V and 6 bases from J, the gap between germline ends came to 19 bases. The chain's CDR3 is CASSRFRLVGVNEQFF. The CDR3 DNA sequence: TGCGCCAGCAGCCGCTTCAGACTAGTTGGGGTCAATGAGCAGTTCTTC.

This rearrangement joins TRBV6-1 to TRBJ2-1; D might be TRBD2 (6 bases). Germline V gives CDR1 MNHNS, CDR2 SASEGT. Trimming took 6 bases from V and 4 from J, leaving 13 bases between them. The CDR3 extends over 14 amino acids. The CDR3, as DNA: TGTGCCAGCAGCATTAGCGGACCGTACAATGAGCAGTTCTTC. Translated, it gives CASSISGPYNEQFF.

This sequence joins TRBV9 and TRBJ2-3, with 10 bases fitting TRBD2. The germline gives CDR1 SGDLS, CDR2 YYNGEE. The CDR3 length is 15 residues. V lost 2 bases, J lost 5 bases, and 5 bases stayed unmatched. This CDR3 reads CASSVSAGGQDTQYF. In DNA, the CDR3 is TGTGCCAGCAGCGTCTCAGCGGGGGGGCAAGATACGCAGTATTTT.

This clonotype has only a few counts. V usage is TRBV29-1 and J usage is TRBJ2-3; tentatively, D is TRBD2 (5 bases). Deletions cut 4 bases from V and 2 bases from J, with 7 bases between. The CDR3 loop spans 12 amino acids. The germline CDR1 and CDR2 sequences are SQVTM and ANQGSEA. The DNA for the CDR3 is TGCAGCGTTGCAGACTACACAGATACGCAGTATTTT. This gives the protein CSVADYTDTQYF.

The chain joins TRBV12-3 or TRBV12-4 to TRBJ1-1, with 9 positions matching TRBD1. J lost 5 bases, V lost 6 bases, and 7 bases had no gene match. This CDR3 spans 14 amino acids. CDR3 in DNA: TGTGCCAGCAGCTACAGGGGGCGCGGAACTGAAGCTTTCTTT. Its protein product is CASSYRGRGTEAFF.